This T cell receptor (beta chain) was sequenced in a study of vaccination effects on CD4 cells after COVID-19. Study-wide results and limits: Within healthy vaccinees, only 1 of 255 vaccine-induced clones displayed cross-reactivity with common cold coronaviruses.

Note on this clone: What it recognizes is unknown.

With the ViraFEST assay, the study expanded antigen-specific CD4+ T cells using viral peptide pools, then sequenced them. CD4+ T cells were isolated after about eleven days of culture. For each well, 1.5 million to 2 million PBMC were cultured with 8.5 to 10 IU/ml IL-2 and around 9.6 ug/ml peptides. V lost 4 bases to trimming and J lost 2 bases; unmatched junction nucleotides: 7. From germline, CDR1 is SEHNR and CDR2 FQNEAQ (reference sequence). The CDR3 covers 17 residues. Assay: immunoSEQ multiplex PCR; the TCRdb copy retains only in-frame clones and omits some. This table has around 83,000 clones, 74% appearing once.

The source material was CD4+ T cells from PBMCs cultured with HCoV-229E spike peptides, sampled before COVID-19 vaccination. The chain uses TRBV7-9 and TRBJ2-5; 13 bases fit TRBD2. The clonotype originates from a human donor who received a COVID-19 vaccine. The CDR3 region has the DNA TGTGCCAGCAGCTCGGGACTAGCGGGGACCCCTCAAGAGACCCAGTACTTC. It is translated as CASSSGLAGTPQETQYF.